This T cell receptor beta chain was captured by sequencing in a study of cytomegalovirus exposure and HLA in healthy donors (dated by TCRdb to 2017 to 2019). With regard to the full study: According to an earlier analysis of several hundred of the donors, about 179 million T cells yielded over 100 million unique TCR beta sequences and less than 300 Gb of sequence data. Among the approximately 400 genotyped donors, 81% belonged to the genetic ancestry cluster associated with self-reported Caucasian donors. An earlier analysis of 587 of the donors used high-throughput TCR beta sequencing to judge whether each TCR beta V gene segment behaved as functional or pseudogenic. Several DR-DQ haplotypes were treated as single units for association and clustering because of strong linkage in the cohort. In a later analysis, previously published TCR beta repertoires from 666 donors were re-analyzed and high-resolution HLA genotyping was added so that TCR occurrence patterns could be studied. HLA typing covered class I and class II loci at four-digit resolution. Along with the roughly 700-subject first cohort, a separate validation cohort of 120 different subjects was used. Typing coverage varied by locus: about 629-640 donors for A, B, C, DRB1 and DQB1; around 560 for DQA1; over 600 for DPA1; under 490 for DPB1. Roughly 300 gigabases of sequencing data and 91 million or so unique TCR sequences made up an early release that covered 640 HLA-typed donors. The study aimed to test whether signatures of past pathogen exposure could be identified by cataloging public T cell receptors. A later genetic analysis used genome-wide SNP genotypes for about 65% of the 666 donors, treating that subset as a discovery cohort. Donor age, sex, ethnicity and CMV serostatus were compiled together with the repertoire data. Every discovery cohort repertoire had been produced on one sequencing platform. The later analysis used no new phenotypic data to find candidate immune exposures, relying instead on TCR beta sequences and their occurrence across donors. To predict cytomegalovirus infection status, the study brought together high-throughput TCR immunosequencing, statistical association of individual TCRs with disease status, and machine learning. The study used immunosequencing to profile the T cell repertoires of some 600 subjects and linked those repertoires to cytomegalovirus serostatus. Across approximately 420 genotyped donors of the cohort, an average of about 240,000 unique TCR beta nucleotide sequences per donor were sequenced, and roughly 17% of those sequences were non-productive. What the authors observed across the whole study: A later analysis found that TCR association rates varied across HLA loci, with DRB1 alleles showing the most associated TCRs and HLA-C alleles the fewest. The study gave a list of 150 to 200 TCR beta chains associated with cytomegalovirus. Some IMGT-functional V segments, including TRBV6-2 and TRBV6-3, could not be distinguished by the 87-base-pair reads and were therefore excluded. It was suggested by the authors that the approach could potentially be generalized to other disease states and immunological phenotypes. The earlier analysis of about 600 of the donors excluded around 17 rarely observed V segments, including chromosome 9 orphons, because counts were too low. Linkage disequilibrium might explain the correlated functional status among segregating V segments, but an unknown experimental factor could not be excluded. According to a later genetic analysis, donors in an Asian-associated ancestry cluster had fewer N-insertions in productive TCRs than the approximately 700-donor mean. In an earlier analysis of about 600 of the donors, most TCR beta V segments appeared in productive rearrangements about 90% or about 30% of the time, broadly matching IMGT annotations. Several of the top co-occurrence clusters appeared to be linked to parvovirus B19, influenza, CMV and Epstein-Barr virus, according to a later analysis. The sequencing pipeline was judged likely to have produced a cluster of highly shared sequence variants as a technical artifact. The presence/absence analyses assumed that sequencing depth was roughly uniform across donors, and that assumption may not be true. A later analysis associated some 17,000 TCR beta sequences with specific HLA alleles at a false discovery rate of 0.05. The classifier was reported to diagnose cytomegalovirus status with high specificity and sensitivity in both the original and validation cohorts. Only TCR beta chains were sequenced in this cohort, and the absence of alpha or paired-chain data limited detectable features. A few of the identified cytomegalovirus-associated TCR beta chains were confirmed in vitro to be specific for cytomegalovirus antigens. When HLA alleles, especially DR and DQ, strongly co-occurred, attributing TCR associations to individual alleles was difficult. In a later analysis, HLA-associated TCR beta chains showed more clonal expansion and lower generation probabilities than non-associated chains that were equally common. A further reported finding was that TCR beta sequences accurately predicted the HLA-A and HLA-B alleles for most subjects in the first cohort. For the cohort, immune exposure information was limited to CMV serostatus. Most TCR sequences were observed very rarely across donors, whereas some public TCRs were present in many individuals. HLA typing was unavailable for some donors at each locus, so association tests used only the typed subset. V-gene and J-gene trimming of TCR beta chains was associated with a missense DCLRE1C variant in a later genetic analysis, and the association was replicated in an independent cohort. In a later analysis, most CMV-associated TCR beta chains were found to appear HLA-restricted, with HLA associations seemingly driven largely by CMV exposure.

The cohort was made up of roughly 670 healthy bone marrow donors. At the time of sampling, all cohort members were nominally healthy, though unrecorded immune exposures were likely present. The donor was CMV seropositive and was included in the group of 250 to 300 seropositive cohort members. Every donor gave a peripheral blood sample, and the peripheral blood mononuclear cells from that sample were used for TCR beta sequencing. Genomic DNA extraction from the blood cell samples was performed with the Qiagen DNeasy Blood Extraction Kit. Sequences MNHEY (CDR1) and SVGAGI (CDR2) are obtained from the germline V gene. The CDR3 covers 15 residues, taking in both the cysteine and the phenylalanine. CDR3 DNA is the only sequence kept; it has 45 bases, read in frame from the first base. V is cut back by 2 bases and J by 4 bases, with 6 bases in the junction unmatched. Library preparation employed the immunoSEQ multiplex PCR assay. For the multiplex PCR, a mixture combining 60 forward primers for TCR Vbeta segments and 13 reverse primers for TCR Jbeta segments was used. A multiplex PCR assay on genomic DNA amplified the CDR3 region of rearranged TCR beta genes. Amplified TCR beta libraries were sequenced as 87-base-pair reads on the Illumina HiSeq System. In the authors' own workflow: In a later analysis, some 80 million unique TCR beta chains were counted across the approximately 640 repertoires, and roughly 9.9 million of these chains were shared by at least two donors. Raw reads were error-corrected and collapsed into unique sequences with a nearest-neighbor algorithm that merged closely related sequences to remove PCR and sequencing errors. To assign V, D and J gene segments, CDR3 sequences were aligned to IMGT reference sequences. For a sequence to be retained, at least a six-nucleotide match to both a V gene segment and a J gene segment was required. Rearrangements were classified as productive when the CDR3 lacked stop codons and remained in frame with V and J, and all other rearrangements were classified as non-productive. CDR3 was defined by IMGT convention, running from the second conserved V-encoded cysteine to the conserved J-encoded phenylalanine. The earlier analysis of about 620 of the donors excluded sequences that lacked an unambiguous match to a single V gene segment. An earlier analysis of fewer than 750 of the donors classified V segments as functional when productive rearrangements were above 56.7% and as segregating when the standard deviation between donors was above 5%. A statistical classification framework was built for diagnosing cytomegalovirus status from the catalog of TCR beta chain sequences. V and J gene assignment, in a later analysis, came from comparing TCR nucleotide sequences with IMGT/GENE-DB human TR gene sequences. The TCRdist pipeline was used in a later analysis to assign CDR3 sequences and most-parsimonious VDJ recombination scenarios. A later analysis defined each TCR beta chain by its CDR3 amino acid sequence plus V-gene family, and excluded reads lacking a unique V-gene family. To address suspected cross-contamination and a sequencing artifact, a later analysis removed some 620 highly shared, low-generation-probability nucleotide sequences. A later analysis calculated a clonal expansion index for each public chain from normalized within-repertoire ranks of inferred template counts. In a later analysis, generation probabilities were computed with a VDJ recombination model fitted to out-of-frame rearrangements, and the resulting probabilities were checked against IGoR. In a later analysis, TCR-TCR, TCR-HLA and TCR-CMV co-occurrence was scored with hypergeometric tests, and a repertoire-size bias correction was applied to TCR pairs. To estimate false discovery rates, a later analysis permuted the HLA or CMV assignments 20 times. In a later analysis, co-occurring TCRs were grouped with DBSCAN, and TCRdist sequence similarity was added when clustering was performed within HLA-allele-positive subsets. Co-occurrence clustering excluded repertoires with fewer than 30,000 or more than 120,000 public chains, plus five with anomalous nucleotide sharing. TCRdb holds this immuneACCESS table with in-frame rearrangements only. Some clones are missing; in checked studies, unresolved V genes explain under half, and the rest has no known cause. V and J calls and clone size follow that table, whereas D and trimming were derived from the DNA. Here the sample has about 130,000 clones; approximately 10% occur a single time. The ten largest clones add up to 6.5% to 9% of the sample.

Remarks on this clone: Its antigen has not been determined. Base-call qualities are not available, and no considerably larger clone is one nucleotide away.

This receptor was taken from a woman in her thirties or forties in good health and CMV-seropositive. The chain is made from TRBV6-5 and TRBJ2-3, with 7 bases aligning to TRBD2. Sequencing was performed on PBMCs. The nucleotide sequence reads TGTGCCAGCAGTTACCAGCGGGGAGGCTCAGATACGCAGTATTTT. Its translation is CASSYQRGGSDTQYF.